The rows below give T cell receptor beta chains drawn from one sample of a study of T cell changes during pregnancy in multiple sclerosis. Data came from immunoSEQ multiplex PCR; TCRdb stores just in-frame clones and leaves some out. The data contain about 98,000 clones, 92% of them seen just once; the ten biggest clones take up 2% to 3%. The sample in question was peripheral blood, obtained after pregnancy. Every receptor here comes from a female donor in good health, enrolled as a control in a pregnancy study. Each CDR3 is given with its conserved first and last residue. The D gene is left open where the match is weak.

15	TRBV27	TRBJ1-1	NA	CASSLSVGGGTEAFF	TGTGCCAGCAGTTTATCGGTGGGAGGAGGAACTGAAGCTTTCTTT
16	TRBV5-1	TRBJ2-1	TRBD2	CASSIAGGGTNNEQFF	TGCGCCAGCAGCATTGCTGGCGGGGGGACCAACAATGAGCAGTTCTTC
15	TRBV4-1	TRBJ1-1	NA	CASSHLKGQFTEAFF	TGCGCCAGCAGCCACCTAAAAGGACAGTTCACTGAAGCTTTCTTT
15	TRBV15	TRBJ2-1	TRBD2	CATSRQRGGGDEQFF	TGTGCCACCAGCAGACAGCGGGGGGGCGGGGATGAGCAGTTCTTC
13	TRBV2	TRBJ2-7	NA	CAGFRGLTYEQYF	TGTGCCGGGTTTCGGGGGTTAACCTACGAGCAGTACTTC
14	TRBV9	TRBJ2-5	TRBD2	CASSQAGGWETQYF	TGTGCCAGCAGCCAAGCGGGGGGGTGGGAGACCCAGTACTTC
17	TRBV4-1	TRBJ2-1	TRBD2	CASSREGTSGSYNEQFF	TGCGCCAGCAGCCGCGAAGGGACTAGCGGCTCCTACAATGAGCAGTTCTTC
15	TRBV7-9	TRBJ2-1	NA	CASSLAGVGSLKKFF	TGTGCCAGCAGCTTAGCCGGGGTAGGGAGCCTAAAGAAGTTCTTC
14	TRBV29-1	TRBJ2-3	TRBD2	CSADPRGTTDTQYF	TGCAGCGCCGACCCGCGGGGGACCACAGATACGCAGTATTTT
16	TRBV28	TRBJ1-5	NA	CASSLFEVSVNQPQHF	TGTGCCAGCAGTTTATTTGAGGTGTCGGTCAATCAGCCCCAGCATTTT